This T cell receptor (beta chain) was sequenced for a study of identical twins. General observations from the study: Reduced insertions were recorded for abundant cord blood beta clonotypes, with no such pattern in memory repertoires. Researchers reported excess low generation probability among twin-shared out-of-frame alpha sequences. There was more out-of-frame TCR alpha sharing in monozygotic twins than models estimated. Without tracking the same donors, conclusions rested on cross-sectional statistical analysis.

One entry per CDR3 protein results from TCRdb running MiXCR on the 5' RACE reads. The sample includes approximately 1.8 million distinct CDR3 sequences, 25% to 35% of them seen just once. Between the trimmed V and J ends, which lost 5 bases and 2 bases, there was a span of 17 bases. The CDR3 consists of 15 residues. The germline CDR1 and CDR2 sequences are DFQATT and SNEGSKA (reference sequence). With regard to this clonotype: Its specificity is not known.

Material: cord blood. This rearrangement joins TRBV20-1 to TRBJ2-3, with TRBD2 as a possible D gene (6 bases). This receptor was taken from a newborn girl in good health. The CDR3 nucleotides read TGCAGTGCTGAAGTCGGGGGAGACCCCACAGATACGCAGTATTTT. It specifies CSAEVGGDPTDTQYF.